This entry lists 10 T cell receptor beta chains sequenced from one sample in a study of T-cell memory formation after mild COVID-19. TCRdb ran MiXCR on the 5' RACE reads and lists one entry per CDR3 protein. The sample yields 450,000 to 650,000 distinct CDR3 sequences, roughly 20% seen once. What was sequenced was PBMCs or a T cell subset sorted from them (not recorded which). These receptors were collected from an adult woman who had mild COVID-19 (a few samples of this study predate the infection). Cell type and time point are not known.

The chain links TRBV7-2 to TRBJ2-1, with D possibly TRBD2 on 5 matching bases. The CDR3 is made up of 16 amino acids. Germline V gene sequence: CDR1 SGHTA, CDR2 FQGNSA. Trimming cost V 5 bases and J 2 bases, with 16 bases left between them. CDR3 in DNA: TGTGCCAGCAGCACGGCCCGACTACATCCCTACAATGAGCAGTTCTTC. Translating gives CASSTARLHPYNEQFF.

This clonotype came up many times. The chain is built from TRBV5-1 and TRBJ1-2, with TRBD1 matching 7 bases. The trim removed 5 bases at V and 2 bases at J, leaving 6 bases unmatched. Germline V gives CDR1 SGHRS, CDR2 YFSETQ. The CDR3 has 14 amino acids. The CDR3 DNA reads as TGCGCCAGCAGTCATGGACAGGAGAACTATGGCTACACCTTC. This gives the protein CASSHGQENYGYTF.

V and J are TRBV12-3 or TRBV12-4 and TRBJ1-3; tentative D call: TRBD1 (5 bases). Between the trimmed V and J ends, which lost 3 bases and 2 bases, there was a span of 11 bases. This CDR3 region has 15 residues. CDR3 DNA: TGTGCCAGCAGTTTTGGGGCCAGTCCTGGAAACACCATATATTTT. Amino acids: CASSFGASPGNTIYF.

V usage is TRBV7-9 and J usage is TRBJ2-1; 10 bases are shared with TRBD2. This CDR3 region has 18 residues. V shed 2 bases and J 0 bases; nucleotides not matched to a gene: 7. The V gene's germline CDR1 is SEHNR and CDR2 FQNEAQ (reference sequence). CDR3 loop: CASSLLLAGVSSYNEQFF. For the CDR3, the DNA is TGTGCCAGCAGCTTACTTCTAGCGGGGGTAAGCTCCTACAATGAGCAGTTCTTC.

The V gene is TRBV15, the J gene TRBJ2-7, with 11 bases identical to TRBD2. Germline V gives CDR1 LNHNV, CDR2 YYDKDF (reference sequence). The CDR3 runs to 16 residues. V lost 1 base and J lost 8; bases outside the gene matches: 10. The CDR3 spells CATSRARPSGGIKQYF. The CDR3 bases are TGTGCCACCAGCAGAGCCCGCCCTAGCGGGGGGATAAAGCAGTACTTC. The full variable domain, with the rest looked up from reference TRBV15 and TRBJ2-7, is DAMVIQNPRYQVTQFGKPVTLSCSQTLNHNVMYWYQQKSSQAPKLLFHYYDKDFNNEADTPDNFQSRRPNTSFCFLDIRSPGLGDTAMYLCATSRARPSGGIKQYFGPGTRLTVT.

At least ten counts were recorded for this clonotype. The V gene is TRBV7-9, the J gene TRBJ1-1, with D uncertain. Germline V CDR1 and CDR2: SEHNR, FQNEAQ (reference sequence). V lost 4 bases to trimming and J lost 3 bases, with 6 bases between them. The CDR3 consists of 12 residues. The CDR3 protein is CASSSRDTEAFF. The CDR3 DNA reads TGTGCCAGCAGCTCCCGGGACACTGAAGCTTTCTTT.

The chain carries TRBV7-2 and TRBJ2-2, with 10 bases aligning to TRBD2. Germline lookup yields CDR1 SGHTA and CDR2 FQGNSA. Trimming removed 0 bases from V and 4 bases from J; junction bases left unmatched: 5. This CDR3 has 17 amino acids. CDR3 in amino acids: CASSLAPGLAVTGELFF. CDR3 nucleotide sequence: TGTGCCAGCAGCTTAGCCCCCGGACTAGCGGTCACCGGGGAGCTGTTTTTT.

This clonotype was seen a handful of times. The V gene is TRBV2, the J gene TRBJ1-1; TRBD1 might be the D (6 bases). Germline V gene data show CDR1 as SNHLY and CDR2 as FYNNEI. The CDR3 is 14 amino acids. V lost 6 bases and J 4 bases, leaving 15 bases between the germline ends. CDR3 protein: CASRWDTSGTEAFF. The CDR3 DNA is TGTGCCAGCAGGTGGGACACCTCGGGCACTGAAGCTTTCTTT.

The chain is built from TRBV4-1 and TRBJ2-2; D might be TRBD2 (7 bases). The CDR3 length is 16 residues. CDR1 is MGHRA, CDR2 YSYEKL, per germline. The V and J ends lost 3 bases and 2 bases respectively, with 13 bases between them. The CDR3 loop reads CASSHLSGTNTGELFF. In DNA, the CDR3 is TGCGCCAGCAGCCACCTAAGCGGGACAAACACCGGGGAGCTGTTTTTT.

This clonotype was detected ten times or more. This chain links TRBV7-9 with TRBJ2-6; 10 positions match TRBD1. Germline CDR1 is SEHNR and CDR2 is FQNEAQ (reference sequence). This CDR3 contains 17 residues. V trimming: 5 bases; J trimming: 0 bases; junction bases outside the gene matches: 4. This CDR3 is CASSPRDRGSGANVLTF. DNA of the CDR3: TGTGCCAGCAGCCCCCGGGACAGGGGCTCTGGGGCCAACGTCCTGACTTTC.